The rows below give T cell receptor beta chains drawn from one sample of a study of blood T cell repertoires in COVID-19. Libraries were prepared by immunoSEQ multiplex PCR; TCRdb keeps only in-frame clonotypes and omits some of them. In the table there are tens of thousands of clones, around 90% of which are singletons. The specimen sequenced was peripheral blood. All receptors derive from a human donor in a cohort sampled during active COVID-19. CDR3s include the opening cysteine and the closing phenylalanine or tryptophan. Each record gives: J gene, clone size, D gene, V gene, CDR3 protein, CDR3 DNA. D genes are given only for firm matches. Rows may omit the clone size; those that give it use once, few, many or a size class.

TRBJ2-1	-	-	TRBV28	CASSIPIPTTQNIKEQFF	TGTGCCAGCAGTATCCCAATCCCGACTACACAAAATATCAAGGAGCAGTTCTTC
TRBJ2-1	-	TRBD1	TRBV7-9	CASSSTWTGNNEQFF	TGTGCCAGCAGCTCGACTTGGACAGGCAACAATGAGCAGTTCTTC
TRBJ1-2	medium-sized	-	TRBV30	CASKNGDRPDSALVGGYTF	TGTGCCTCGAAAAACGGAGACCGACCTGACTCCGCGTTAGTGGGTGGCTACACCTTC
TRBJ2-7	-	TRBD1	TRBV18	CASSRRDRDWDEQYF	TGTGCCAGCTCTCGCCGGGACAGGGACTGGGACGAGCAGTACTTC
TRBJ1-3	-	-	TRBV3-1/TRBV3-2	CASSQDYSGNTIYF	TGTGCCAGCAGCCAAGACTACTCTGGAAACACCATATATTTT
TRBJ1-3	-	-	TRBV3-1/TRBV3-2	CASSHQGRNTIYF	TGTGCCAGCAGCCATCAGGGTAGAAACACCATATATTTT
TRBJ1-5	once	-	TRBV15	CATRVRGEGSNQPQHF	TGTGCCACCAGGGTGAGAGGGGAGGGTAGCAATCAGCCCCAGCATTTT
TRBJ1-4	-	-	TRBV6-1	CASSDLQPTNEKLFF	TGTGCCAGCAGTGATCTACAGCCAACTAATGAAAAACTGTTTTTT
TRBJ1-1	-	TRBD1	TRBV3-1/TRBV3-2	CASSPATTGESRIRGSNTEAFF	TGTGCCAGCAGCCCCGCGACGACAGGGGAGTCACGAATTCGCGGGTCGAACACTGAAGCTTTCTTT
TRBJ2-7	few	-	TRBV7-3	CASSLTPQDEQYF	TGTGCCAGCAGCTTAACTCCACAAGACGAGCAGTACTTC
TRBJ1-2	-	-	TRBV5-1	CASRDINYGYTF	TGCGCCAGCAGGGACATCAACTATGGCTACACCTTC
TRBJ1-3	-	TRBD1	TRBV6-2/TRBV6-3	CASSYSLPGQGTSGNTIYF	TGTGCCAGCAGTTACTCCTTGCCGGGACAGGGAACCTCTGGAAACACCATATATTTT
TRBJ2-7	once	TRBD1	TRBV6-2/TRBV6-3	CASSSRGQGDEQYF	TGTGCCAGCAGTAGTCGGGGACAGGGCGACGAGCAGTACTTC
TRBJ1-5	-	-	TRBV19	CASSIGRGFNQPQHF	TGTGCCAGTTCGATAGGTAGGGGTTTTAATCAGCCCCAGCATTTT
TRBJ1-1	-	-	TRBV12-5	CASGLVLGQDANTEAFF	TGTGCTAGTGGTTTGGTACTGGGGCAGGATGCGAACACTGAAGCTTTCTTT
TRBJ2-5	-	-	TRBV2	CASSGDNGETQYF	TGTGCCAGCAGTGGGGACAACGGGGAGACCCAGTACTTC
TRBJ2-3	-	TRBD2	TRBV5-4	CASSLDLAGLTDTQYF	TGTGCCAGCAGCTTGGACCTAGCGGGGCTCACAGATACGCAGTATTTT
TRBJ1-5	-	-	TRBV5-1	CATKLAGYSNQPQHF	TGCGCCACCAAGCTTGCGGGCTATAGCAATCAGCCCCAGCATTTT
TRBJ2-5	-	TRBD2	TRBV3-1/TRBV3-2	CASSSVRDYPETQYF	TGTGCCAGCAGCTCAGTCCGGGACTACCCAGAGACCCAGTACTTC
TRBJ1-6	once	-	TRBV3-1/TRBV3-2	CASSPGQYYNSPLHF	TGTGCCAGCAGCCCCGGACAGTACTATAATTCACCCCTCCACTTT
TRBJ2-5	-	TRBD2	TRBV18	CASSRGGGNQETQYF	TGTGCCAGCTCACGCGGGGGGGGAAACCAAGAGACCCAGTACTTC
TRBJ2-7	-	-	TRBV11-1	CASSLGGGSYEQYF	TGTGCCAGCAGCTTAGGAGGAGGCTCCTACGAGCAGTACTTC
TRBJ2-7	-	-	TRBV2	CASSEARGSSYEQYF	TGTGCCAGCAGTGAAGCGCGGGGAAGCTCCTACGAGCAGTACTTC
TRBJ2-2	-	-	TRBV6-2/TRBV6-3	CASSLTRNTGELFF	TGTGCCAGCAGTCTGACAAGGAACACCGGGGAGCTGTTTTTT
TRBJ1-6	-	-	TRBV6-4	CASSEVGGNSPLHF	TGTGCCAGCAGTGAAGTCGGGGGTAACTCACCCCTCCACTTT
TRBJ2-1	-	TRBD1	TRBV7-2	CASSSSTDRGRWEQFF	TGTGCCAGCAGCTCCTCAACAGACAGGGGGCGATGGGAGCAGTTCTTC
TRBJ2-3	-	TRBD1	TRBV6-5	CASSLGQGDTDTQYF	TGTGCCAGCAGCTTGGGACAGGGGGACACAGATACGCAGTATTTT
TRBJ1-1	-	-	TRBV4-3	CASSQAVMNTEAFF	TGCGCCAGCAGCCAAGCAGTTATGAACACTGAAGCTTTCTTT
TRBJ1-1	-	-	TRBV4-1	CASSPILGEGTEAFF	TGCGCCAGCAGCCCTATCCTGGGCGAGGGCACTGAAGCTTTCTTT
TRBJ1-1	few	-	TRBV19	CASSIADTNTEAFF	TGTGCCAGTAGTATAGCGGACACGAACACTGAAGCTTTCTTT
TRBJ1-1	-	-	TRBV11-1	CASSLAQGQNTEAFF	TGTGCCAGCAGCTTAGCTCAGGGCCAGAACACTGAAGCTTTCTTT
TRBJ1-2	-	TRBD1	TRBV6-5	CASRQGTVYGYTF	TGTGCCAGCAGGCAAGGGACAGTCTATGGCTACACCTTC
TRBJ2-7	-	TRBD2	TRBV6-2/TRBV6-3	CASSTLAGPTSYEQYF	TGTGCCAGCAGTACCTTAGCGGGACCAACTTCCTACGAGCAGTACTTC
TRBJ1-5	-	TRBD1	TRBV10-3	CAISDGQVNQPQHF	TGTGCCATCAGCGACGGACAGGTAAATCAGCCCCAGCATTTT
TRBJ2-1	-	-	TRBV28	CASSFFVSASYNEQFF	TGTGCCAGCAGTTTTTTTGTTAGCGCGTCCTACAATGAGCAGTTCTTC
TRBJ2-5	-	-	TRBV9	CASSQAGTQYF	TGTGCCAGCAGCCAAGCCGGGACCCAGTACTTC
TRBJ2-1	-	TRBD2	TRBV7-2	CASSSGGTSTNNEQFF	TGTGCCAGCAGCTCCGGAGGGACTAGCACGAACAATGAGCAGTTCTTC
TRBJ2-1	-	TRBD2	TRBV5-1	CASSSGLAGVREQFF	TGCGCCAGCAGCTCGGGACTAGCGGGAGTCCGGGAGCAGTTCTTC
TRBJ2-3	-	TRBD1	TRBV4-3	CASSQRTGFADTQYF	TGCGCCAGCAGCCAAAGGACAGGGTTTGCAGATACGCAGTATTTT
TRBJ2-5	-	TRBD1	TRBV11-2	CASSPEQGAETQYF	TGTGCCAGCAGTCCAGAACAGGGGGCGGAGACCCAGTACTTC
TRBJ2-3	-	-	TRBV18	CASSPLAGRGGTDTQYF	TGTGCCAGCTCACCTCTGGCGGGACGTGGGGGCACAGATACGCAGTATTTT
TRBJ1-1	-	TRBD1	TRBV7-9	CASSLVWGGTEAFF	TGTGCCAGCAGCTTAGTTTGGGGTGGGACAGAGGCTTTCTTT
TRBJ2-5	-	TRBD2	TRBV19	CASSFGGAVETQYF	TGTGCCAGTAGTTTCGGGGGGGCGGTGGAGACCCAGTACTTC
TRBJ1-2	-	-	TRBV19	CASTGETVYGYTF	TGTGCCAGTACGGGAGAGACAGTCTATGGCTACACCTTC
TRBJ2-4	-	-	TRBV7-8	CASSAYRGFGKNIQYF	TGTGCCAGCAGCGCATATAGGGGTTTCGGCAAAAACATTCAGTACTTC
TRBJ2-7	-	TRBD1	TRBV6-5	CASSYGDRGKQYF	TGTGCCAGCAGTTACGGGGACAGGGGGAAACAGTACTTC
TRBJ1-4	-	-	TRBV19	CASSPSGTNEKLFF	TGTGCCAGTAGTCCCTCAGGAACTAATGAAAAACTGTTTTTT
TRBJ2-1	-	TRBD2	TRBV7-9	CASSRPALAGINEQFF	TGTGCCAGCAGCCGGCCCGCGCTAGCGGGAATCAATGAGCAGTTCTTC
TRBJ1-2	-	TRBD1	TRBV7-9	CASSRGSGTALGGYTF	TGTGCCAGCAGCCGCGGGTCCGGGACAGCCCTTGGTGGCTACACCTTC
TRBJ2-7	-	-	TRBV12-3/TRBV12-4	CASSGIILGEQYF	TGTGCCAGCAGCGGGATCATCCTAGGGGAGCAGTACTTC
TRBJ2-7	-	-	TRBV27	CASRLADYSYEQYF	TGTGCCAGCAGATTGGCGGACTATAGCTACGAGCAGTACTTC
TRBJ2-3	-	-	TRBV28	CASSPPTEYTDTQYF	TGTGCCAGCAGTCCCCCGACAGAATACACAGATACGCAGTATTTT
TRBJ1-3	-	TRBD1	TRBV6-5	CASSYSRAGGGNTIYF	TGTGCCAGCAGTTACTCGAGGGCAGGGGGTGGAAACACCATATATTTT
TRBJ1-2	-	TRBD1	TRBV7-8	CASSWGTGYGYTF	TGTGCCAGCAGCTGGGGGACAGGCTATGGCTACACCTTC
TRBJ2-2	-	-	TRBV5-8	CASSSTSTLPYPGELFF	TGTGCCAGCAGCTCAACTAGCACGTTGCCCTACCCCGGGGAGCTGTTTTTT